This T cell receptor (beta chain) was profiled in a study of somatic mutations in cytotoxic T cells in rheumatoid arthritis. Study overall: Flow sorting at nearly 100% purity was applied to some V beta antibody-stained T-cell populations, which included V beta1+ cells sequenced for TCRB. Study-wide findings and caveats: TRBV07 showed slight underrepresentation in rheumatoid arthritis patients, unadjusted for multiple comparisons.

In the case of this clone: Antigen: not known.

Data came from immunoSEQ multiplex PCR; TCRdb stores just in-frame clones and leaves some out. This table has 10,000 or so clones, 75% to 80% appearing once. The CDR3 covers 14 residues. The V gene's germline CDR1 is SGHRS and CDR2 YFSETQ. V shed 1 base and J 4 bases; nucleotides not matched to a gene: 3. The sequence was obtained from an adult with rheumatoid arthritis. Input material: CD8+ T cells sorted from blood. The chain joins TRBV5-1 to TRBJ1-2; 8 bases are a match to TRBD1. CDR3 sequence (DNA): TGCGCCAGCAGCTTGTCTGGGACAGGCTATGGCTACACCTTC. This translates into CASSLSGTGYGYTF.